A selection of T cell receptor beta chains follows, all from one sample in a study of vaccination and CD4 T cells after COVID-19. Their cognate antigens are unknown. TCRdb passed the PCR reads through MiXCR, listing each CDR3 protein once. The sample shows roughly 8,400 distinct CDR3 sequences, roughly three fifths of them seen only once. Source: cultured CD4+ T cells from blood, taken after SARS-CoV-2 vaccination. These receptors all come from a human donor with COVID-19. The CDR3 runs from the conserved cysteine through the conserved F or W. A D gene is named only where the DNA matches it firmly. Clone size is given for some rows only: seen once, a few or many times, or a class if the clone is expanded.

d_call clone_size j_call v_call cdr3_aa cdr3_nt
. . TRBJ1-5 TRBV18 CASSSQVYQPQHF TGTGCCAGCTCATCTCAGGTATATCAGCCCCAGCATTTT
TRBD2 . TRBJ2-7 TRBV5-1 CASSLELAGVSYEQYF TGCGCCAGCAGCCTGGAACTAGCGGGGGTCTCCTACGAGCAGTACTTC
. . TRBJ1-1 TRBV20-1 CSARDTHTEAFF TGCAGTGCTAGGGACACACACACTGAAGCTTTCTTT
TRBD1 . TRBJ2-6 TRBV6-1 CATNDRAGANVLTF TGTGCCACGAACGACAGGGCTGGGGCCAACGTCCTGACTTTC
. . TRBJ1-5 TRBV18 CASSPYGNQPQHF TGTGCCAGCTCACCGTACGGCAATCAGCCCCAGCATTTT
. . TRBJ1-2 TRBV7-2 CASSLAGPEYGYTF TGTGCCAGCAGCTTAGCAGGGCCGGAGTATGGCTACACCTTC
. . TRBJ1-3 TRBV28 CASRAGTSGNTIYF TGTGCCAGCAGGGCGGGCACCTCTGGAAACACCATATATTTT
. . TRBJ1-5 TRBV6-2/TRBV6-3 CASSYLIGSNQPQHF TGTGCCAGCAGTTACTTAATCGGAAGCAATCAGCCCCAGCATTTT
. few TRBJ2-5 TRBV7-2 CASSLYGETQYF TGTGCCAGCAGCTTATATGGGGAGACCCAGTACTTC
. . TRBJ1-1 TRBV4-2 CASSQNMGGDTEAFF TGTGCCAGCAGCCAGAACATGGGTGGGGACACTGAAGCTTTCTTT
. medium-sized TRBJ1-2 TRBV6-1 CASSRAHGSYGYTF TGTGCCAGCAGTCGGGCCCACGGATCCTATGGCTACACCTTC
TRBD1 . TRBJ2-7 TRBV6-2/TRBV6-3 CASRGPGTGGGEQYF TGTGCCAGCAGGGGTCCCGGGACAGGGGGCGGCGAGCAGTACTTC
TRBD1 medium-sized TRBJ2-3 TRBV9 CASQRGPTDTQYF TGTGCCAGCCAAAGGGGGCCCACAGATACGCAGTATTTT
TRBD2 large TRBJ2-2 TRBV11-3 CASSPAGGWVTGELFF TGTGCCAGCAGCCCGGCGGGGGGGTGGGTCACCGGGGAGCTGTTTTTT
. few TRBJ1-2 TRBV27 CASRASRVVGYGYTF TGTGCCAGCAGGGCATCCCGGGTGGTCGGCTATGGCTACACCTTC
. . TRBJ1-2 TRBV24-1 CATSGPGINYGYTF TGTGCCACCAGTGGACCAGGGATAAACTATGGCTACACCTTC
. few TRBJ1-2 TRBV19 CASTRRDGYGYTF TGTGCCAGCACGAGGCGGGATGGCTATGGCTACACCTTC
. . TRBJ2-7 TRBV18 CASSPNLSSEQYF TGTGCCAGCTCACCAAATCTCTCCAGCGAGCAGTACTTC
. . TRBJ1-2 TRBV7-8 CASSLGGGFGYTF TGTGCCAGCAGCTTAGGTGGGGGATTTGGCTACACCTTC
TRBD1 . TRBJ2-2 TRBV5-1 CASSLDRGTGELFF TGCGCCAGCAGCTTGGACAGGGGTACCGGGGAGCTGTTTTTT
. . TRBJ1-5 TRBV2 CASSEARPNQPQHF TGTGCCAGCAGTGAAGCGCGACCTAATCAGCCCCAGCATTTT
TRBD2 . TRBJ2-3 TRBV7-9 CASRPGTSGDTQYF TGTGCCAGCAGGCCCGGGACTAGTGGAGATACGCAGTATTTT
TRBD1 . TRBJ2-7 TRBV5-1 CASSSRTSSRDRYYEQYF TGCGCCAGCAGCTCGAGAACCTCTTCCCGGGACAGGTACTACGAGCAGTACTTC
. few TRBJ1-1 TRBV28 CASSWRGRPNTEAFF TGTGCCAGCAGTTGGAGGGGCCGCCCGAACACTGAAGCTTTCTTT
. large TRBJ1-2 TRBV12-3/TRBV12-4 CASSFGSYGYTF TGTGCCAGCAGTTTCGGTTCCTATGGCTACACCTTC
. . TRBJ1-1 TRBV30 CAWSLGSNTEAFF TGTGCCTGGTCTCTTGGATCAAACACTGAAGCTTTCTTT
. . TRBJ2-5 TRBV9 CASSVVERGKQETQYF TGTGCCAGCAGCGTAGTTGAACGGGGAAAACAAGAGACCCAGTACTTC
. few TRBJ1-2 TRBV11-3 CASSLDPRDRGYAF TGTGCCAGCAGCTTAGACCCTCGGGACCGCGGGTATGCCTTC
TRBD1 . TRBJ2-2 TRBV7-6 CASSLLGRGQTRELFF TGTGCCAGCAGCTTATTGGGCAGGGGGCAGACCCGGGAGCTGTTTTTT
TRBD2 . TRBJ2-1 TRBV27 CASSLFNSRSGAQFF TGTGCCAGCAGTTTATTTAACTCCCGGAGCGGGGCCCAGTTCTTC
TRBD1 . TRBJ2-5 TRBV6-1 CASSEPGTAFLGETQYF TGTGCCAGCAGTGAACCCGGGACAGCCTTTTTGGGGGAGACCCAGTACTTC
. few TRBJ1-2 TRBV20-1 CSARDGRMNYGYTF TGCAGTGCTAGAGATGGTCGGATGAACTATGGCTACACCTTC
. few TRBJ1-1 TRBV30 CARTIGLNTEAFF TGTGCCCGCACGATAGGGTTGAACACTGAAGCTTTCTTT
TRBD1 few TRBJ1-2 TRBV6-1 CASRPAGTGGGYTF TGTGCCAGCAGGCCAGCCGGGACAGGGGGTGGCTACACCTTC
. . TRBJ1-5 TRBV10-3 CAIMADPNQPQHF TGTGCCATCATGGCAGACCCCAATCAGCCCCAGCATTTT
. . TRBJ1-2 TRBV5-1 CASSPQGTNYGYTF TGCGCCAGCAGTCCCCAGGGGACTAACTATGGCTACACCTTC
. . TRBJ2-7 TRBV15 CATIPARGHEQYF TGTGCCACCATCCCCGCGCGGGGCCACGAGCAGTACTTC
. . TRBJ2-7 TRBV27 CASSAAATASSYEQYF TGTGCCAGCAGTGCGGCAGCGACAGCGAGCTCCTACGAGCAGTACTTC
. . TRBJ1-1 TRBV14 CASRQRRDTEAFF TGTGCCAGCAGGCAACGACGGGACACTGAAGCTTTCTTT
TRBD1 few TRBJ2-3 TRBV11-3 CASTLGQGRSTDTQYF TGTGCCAGCACCTTGGGACAGGGAAGGAGTACAGATACGCAGTATTTT
TRBD1 . TRBJ2-4 TRBV19 CASSPTGFTKNIQYF TGTGCCAGTAGTCCGACAGGGTTCACCAAAAACATTCAGTACTTC
TRBD1 few TRBJ1-2 TRBV27 CASGLRDRGINYGYTF TGTGCCAGCGGACTCCGGGACAGAGGAATCAACTATGGCTACACCTTC
. once TRBJ1-6 TRBV28 CATGGSQRISPLHF TGTGCCACGGGGGGGTCCCAACGGATTTCACCCCTCCACTTT
TRBD2 . TRBJ2-4 TRBV27 CASSFTGGGGAKNIQYF TGTGCCAGCAGCTTTACTGGTGGCGGGGGAGCCAAAAACATTCAGTACTTC
TRBD1 once TRBJ1-2 TRBV5-1 CASSRDRGYGYTF TGCGCCAGCAGCCGTGACAGGGGGTATGGCTACACCTTC
. . TRBJ1-5 TRBV6-1 CASSPGTSPNQPQHF TGTGCCAGCAGCCCCGGGACGTCGCCCAATCAGCCCCAGCATTTT
. few TRBJ1-6 TRBV27 CASSTPTGINSPLHF TGTGCCAGCAGTACCCCTACAGGGATTAATTCACCCCTCCACTTT
. . TRBJ1-5 TRBV20-1 CSARGDSNQPQHF TGCAGTGCCAGGGGCGATAGCAATCAGCCCCAGCATTTT
. . TRBJ2-2 TRBV11-2 CASSLGWANTGELFF TGTGCCAGCAGCTTAGGTTGGGCGAACACCGGGGAGCTGTTTTTT
. . TRBJ2-2 TRBV27 CASSFQSGWGGELFF TGTGCCAGCAGTTTCCAGTCCGGATGGGGCGGGGAGCTGTTTTTT
TRBD1 . TRBJ2-7 TRBV5-4 CASSAPGQGYEQYF TGTGCCAGCAGCGCCCCGGGACAGGGATACGAGCAGTACTTC
TRBD2 . TRBJ2-1 TRBV6-5 CASSFRLAGAHNEQFF TGTGCCAGCAGTTTCCGACTAGCGGGGGCACACAATGAGCAGTTCTTC
. few TRBJ2-5 TRBV7-9 CAIPRGRQETQYF TGTGCCATTCCCCGGGGTAGGCAAGAGACCCAGTACTTC
. . TRBJ2-2 TRBV7-2 CAGRQRSSNTGELFF TGTGCCGGACGGCAGCGGAGTTCGAACACCGGGGAGCTGTTTTTT